These T cell receptor beta chains were read from a single sample in a study of cytomegalovirus exposure and HLA in healthy donors. TCRdb's table, derived via immunoSEQ multiplex PCR, lists solely in-frame clones and lacks some. This sample has more than 75,000 clones, with roughly three quarters found just once. What was sequenced was PBMCs. These receptors all stem from a woman aged 40 to 50 in good health and CMV-seropositive. Both conserved end residues are trimmed from each CDR3.

>TRBJ1-2|TRBV7-9
ASSSRGQGHYGYT
>TRBJ2-7|TRBV6-1
ASTSGTGYQYEQY
>TRBJ1-2|TRBV6-1
ASSETGETLLYGYT
>TRBJ2-1|TRBV7-2
ASSPAGGGARGEQF
>TRBJ2-6|TRBV30
AWSVPGAGANVLT
>TRBJ1-1|TRBV15
ATSRGTGGQTEAF
>TRBJ2-4|TRBV29-1
SVNPGRTNGIQY
>TRBJ1-5|TRBV7-3
ASSPAAGVNQPQH
>TRBJ2-5|TRBV9
ASSVAPGQGWEQY
>TRBJ1-6|TRBV11-2
ASNMPRSNSPLH
>TRBJ1-5|TRBV28
ASSAQRLSNQPQH
>TRBJ2-3|TRBV11-3
ASSSGQGTDTQY
>TRBJ1-2|TRBV20-1
SATGNYGYT
>TRBJ2-1|TRBV28
ASSKGAGGYNEQF